Following are 26 T cell receptor beta chains from one sample sequenced in a study of blood T cell repertoires in COVID-19. TCRdb's copy holds only in-frame clones and misses some; the assay was immunoSEQ multiplex PCR. The data show 360,000 or so clones, with about nine tenths seen just once and roughly 4% held by the top ten. Sequencing was carried out using peripheral blood. Every receptor here comes from a woman in her sixties or seventies with COVID-19, enrolled during active disease.

The genes are TRBV30 and TRBJ2-2; the match to TRBD2 covers 8 bases. V dropped 0 bases and J dropped 6; count of bases not matched to a gene: 9. CDR3 length: 16 amino acids. The germline gives CDR1 GTSNPN, CDR2 SVGIG (reference sequence). In DNA form, the CDR3 reads TGTGCCTGGAGTGTACAAGGAGCGGGGGCCCCCGGGGAGCTGTTTTTT. This codes for CAWSVQGAGAPGELFF.

The chain employs TRBV2 and TRBJ1-6; D is unresolved. Germline V CDR1 and CDR2: SNHLY, FYNNEI. CDR3 length: 11 amino acids. V lost 3 bases and J 12 bases, leaving 6 bases between the germline ends. The CDR3 sequence is CASSERVPLHF. DNA for the CDR3: TGTGCCAGCAGTGAGCGGGTACCCCTCCACTTT.

The rearrangement uses TRBV7-2 and TRBJ2-7; 8 bases match TRBD1. The CDR3 contains 15 residues. With V trimmed by 5 bases and J by 2 bases, 8 bases remained unmatched. The germline V gene has CDR1 SGHTA and CDR2 FQGNSA. The CDR3 DNA reads TGTGCCAGCAGCCTACAGGGGGTAGAGACCTACGAGCAGTACTTC. It is translated as CASSLQGVETYEQYF.

This chain's CDR3 is CASSQAFSGDEAFF. Written as DNA, the CDR3 is TGTGCCAGCAGCCAAGCCTTCAGCGGGGATGAGGCTTTCTTT. The rearrangement uses TRBV3-1 (or the pseudogene TRBV3-2) and TRBJ1-1, with D uncertain. CDR1 is LGHDT and CDR2 is YNNKEL in the germline V gene (reference sequence). Trimming shortened V by 1 base and J by 11 bases, and 17 bases separated the two germline ends. The CDR3 contains 14 residues.

This chain connects TRBV6-5 to TRBJ2-1, with a weak D call TRBD1 (6 bases). CDR3 length: 15 residues. Germline values: CDR1 MNHEY, CDR2 SVGAGI. Trimming shortened V by 2 bases and J by 1 base, and 9 bases separated the two germline ends. CDR3 sequence: CASSYGQGSYNEQFF. The DNA for the CDR3 is TGTGCCAGCAGTTACGGTCAGGGGTCCTACAATGAGCAGTTCTTC.

This clone was detected a few times. The rearrangement joins TRBV7-9 to TRBJ2-5; maybe TRBD2 (5 bases). Germline V gene data show CDR1 as SEHNR and CDR2 as FQNEAQ (reference sequence). CDR3 length: 15 residues. The V gene lost 5 bases and the J gene lost 5 bases, with 18 bases spanning the gap. DNA of the CDR3: TGTGCCAGCAGCCGGGAAGGGCAGGCCCAGGAGACCCAGTACTTC. It is translated as CASSREGQAQETQYF.

J is TRBJ2-2 and V is TRBV6-5; D perhaps matches TRBD2 (6 bases). This CDR3 spans 13 amino acids. V gave up 9 bases and J gave up 4 bases, with 12 bases separating them. Germline V CDR1 and CDR2: MNHEY, SVGAGI. This CDR3 is CASQRDSTGELFF. In DNA, the CDR3 is TGTGCCAGTCAACGGGACTCCACCGGGGAGCTGTTTTTT.

The chain uses TRBV5-1 and TRBJ1-1; TRBD1 aligns across 7 bases. The ends lost 4 bases at V and 1 base at J; junction bases unmatched: 7. Germline V lookup: CDR1 SGHRS, CDR2 YFSETQ. CDR3 length: 15 residues. For the CDR3, the DNA is TGCGCCAGCAGCCCCCGAGAGGGGGCGAACACTGAAGCTTTCTTT. Its protein product is CASSPREGANTEAFF.

The chain has TRBV13 and TRBJ2-7; 7 bases map to TRBD1. V dropped 5 bases and J dropped 4; count of bases not matched to a gene: 8. Germline assignment: CDR1 PRHDT and CDR2 FYEKMQ (reference sequence). CDR3 size: 14 residues. The CDR3: CASSEDRRAYEQYF. CDR3 nucleotides: TGTGCCAGCAGCGAGGACAGGCGGGCGTACGAGCAGTACTTC.

This sequence joins TRBV6-5 and TRBJ1-2; tentative D call: TRBD1 (6 bases). V was shortened by 4 bases and J by 4 bases, with 16 bases between the two germline ends. The V gene's germline CDR1 is MNHEY and CDR2 SVGAGI. This CDR3 is built from 15 residues. CDR3 amino acids: CASSFLLRDTYGYTF. CDR3 bases: TGTGCCAGCAGTTTCCTCCTCCGGGACACCTATGGCTACACCTTC.

The rearrangement links TRBV27 to TRBJ2-2; 9 nucleotides match TRBD2. CDR3 length: 16 amino acids. V shed 2 bases, J shed 2 bases, and the junction held 3 bases outside the gene matches. In germline, CDR1 is MNHEY, CDR2 SMNVEV (reference sequence). The CDR3 loop is CASSLERGANTGELFF. DNA of the CDR3: TGTGCCAGCAGTTTAGAGCGGGGGGCCAACACCGGGGAGCTGTTTTTT.

The V and J genes are TRBV5-3 and TRBJ2-3; TRBD2 aligns across 10 bases. TRBV5-3 is identified as an open reading frame with a role that is uncertain. The CDR3 runs 16 residues. V shed 4 bases and J 2 bases; nucleotides not matched to a gene: 7. The CDR3 sequence: CARSTLLAGDTDTQYF. The CDR3, as DNA: TGTGCCAGAAGCACCCTTCTAGCGGGGGACACAGATACGCAGTATTTT.

This clone was recorded once. The chain uses TRBV5-1 and TRBJ1-2, with 7 bases identical to TRBD1. The germline CDR1 and CDR2 sequences are SGHRS and YFSETQ. The junction had 6 bases not matched to a gene; V was cut back by 5 bases and J by 5 bases. CDR3 size: 13 residues. CDR3 amino acids: CASRGQERYGYTF. In nucleotides, the CDR3 is TGCGCCAGCAGAGGACAGGAAAGGTATGGCTACACCTTC. Full variable domain (remainder filled in from reference TRBV5-1 and TRBJ1-2): KAGVTQTPRYLIKTRGQQVTLSCSPISGHRSVSWYQQTPGQGLQFLFEYFSETQRNKGNFPGRFSGRQFSNSRSEMNVSTLELGDSALYLCASRGQERYGYTFGSGTRLTVV.

The chain is built from TRBV14 and TRBJ1-2; D unclear. Per the germline V gene, CDR1 is SGHDN and CDR2 is FVKESK. The CDR3 totals 13 residues. V was trimmed by 0 bases and J by 8 bases, leaving 10 bases between them. The CDR3 protein is CASSQDYREGYTF. CDR3 DNA sequence: TGTGCCAGCAGCCAAGATTATAGGGAGGGCTACACCTTC. Supplemented by reference TRBV14 and TRBJ1-2, the full variable domain reads EAGVTQFPSHSVIEKGQTVTLRCDPISGHDNLYWYRRVMGKEIKFLLHFVKESKQDESGMPNNRFLAERTGGTYSTLKVQPAELEDSGVYFCASSQDYREGYTFGSGTRLTVV.

This chain connects TRBV15 to TRBJ1-1, with 7 nucleotides matching TRBD1. The germline V gene encodes CDR1 LNHNV and CDR2 YYDKDF (reference sequence). Trimming cost V 0 bases and J 5 bases; bases outside gene matches: 9. The CDR3 contains 16 residues. The CDR3 spells CATSREDRDYETEAFF. Written as DNA, the CDR3 is TGTGCCACCAGCAGAGAAGACAGGGATTATGAAACTGAAGCTTTCTTT.

The chain couples TRBV2 to TRBJ1-6; 7 bases are a match to TRBD1. Germline V lookup: CDR1 SNHLY, CDR2 FYNNEI. This CDR3 has 14 residues. With V trimmed by 6 bases and J by 9 bases, 8 bases remained unmatched. The CDR3 reads CASSGQVRGSPLHF. The CDR3 DNA sequence: TGTGCCAGCAGCGGACAGGTCCGAGGTTCACCCCTCCACTTT.

The rearrangement links TRBV6-5 to TRBJ1-6, with 11 nucleotides matching TRBD1. V gave up 6 bases and J gave up 9 bases; unmatched junction bases: 7. Germline CDR1 MNHEY, CDR2 SVGAGI. The CDR3 totals 15 residues. DNA for the CDR3: TGTGCCAGCAGAACTGTCGGGACAGGGGGTTCACCCCTCCACTTT. Translating it yields CASRTVGTGGSPLHF.

The genes are TRBV2 and TRBJ1-6; D unclear. CDR3 length: 12 residues. V was trimmed by 6 bases and J by 8 bases, leaving 8 bases between them. Germline lookup yields CDR1 SNHLY and CDR2 FYNNEI. The CDR3 spells CASSLRDSPLHF. Written as DNA, the CDR3 is TGTGCCAGCAGCCTGCGAGATTCACCCCTCCACTTT.

The chain recombines TRBV3-1 (or the pseudogene TRBV3-2) with TRBJ1-3; 7 nucleotides match TRBD1. Germline values: CDR1 LGHDT, CDR2 YNNKEL (reference sequence). The ends lost 4 bases at V and 0 bases at J; junction bases unmatched: 6. CDR3 size: 16 residues. DNA for the CDR3: TGTGCCAGCAGCCCTCCCCAGGGGGTCTCTGGAAACACCATATATTTT. Translating it yields CASSPPQGVSGNTIYF.

About this clone itself: Distinct nucleotide sequences in the sample also encode this CDR3. The rearrangement joins TRBV20-1 to TRBJ1-1; D remains unclear. V was shortened by 6 bases and J by 1 base, with 6 bases between the two germline ends. Germline CDR1 reads DFQATT; CDR2 reads SNEGSKA (reference sequence). CDR3 length equals 11 residues. The CDR3 protein is CSAAGNTEAFF. For the CDR3, the DNA is TGCAGTGCCGCCGGGAACACTGAAGCTTTCTTT.

The chain employs TRBV5-1 and TRBJ2-6; D might be TRBD1 (6 bases). The V and J ends lost 4 bases and 0 bases respectively, with 14 bases between them. The length of the CDR3 is 17 residues. The germline CDR1 and CDR2 sequences are SGHRS and YFSETQ. CDR3 DNA sequence: TGCGCCAGCAGCCAGAGGACAGCAAGCTCTGGGGCCAACGTCCTGACTTTC. Translated: CASSQRTASSGANVLTF.

The CDR3 DNA sequence: TGTGCCAGCAGCAGATACAGTTCTGGAAACACCATATATTTT. This translates into CASSRYSSGNTIYF. The V gene is TRBV3-1 (or the pseudogene TRBV3-2), the J gene TRBJ1-3; no clear D. Germline CDR1 is LGHDT and CDR2 is YNNKEL (reference sequence). This CDR3 region has 14 residues. V dropped 5 bases and J dropped 1 base, with 9 bases sitting between them.

The CDR3 loop reads CATSRGNPGINSPLHF. In DNA, the CDR3 is TGTGCCACCAGCAGAGGAAACCCGGGGATTAATTCACCCCTCCACTTT. The chain joins TRBV15 to TRBJ1-6, with no clear D. Germline CDR1 and CDR2: LNHNV and YYDKDF (reference sequence). CDR3 length: 16 residues. Trimming took 1 base from V and 6 from J, leaving 13 bases between them.

The chain links TRBV18 to TRBJ1-1, with a weak D call TRBD1 (6 bases). The V end lost 10 bases, the J end lost 5 bases, and 20 bases lay between the germline ends. The CDR3 spans 14 residues. The germline V gene has CDR1 KGHSH and CDR2 LQKENI. In DNA, the CDR3 is TGTGCCACTACAGCGGCGGGGGCGGAAACTGAAGCTTTCTTT. This encodes CATTAAGAETEAFF. Together with reference TRBV18 and TRBJ1-1, the CDR3 gives the full variable domain: NAGVMQNPRHLVRRRGQEARLRCSPMKGHSHVYWYRQLPEEGLKFMVYLQKENIIDESGMPKERFSAEFPKEGPSILRIQQVVRGDSAAYFCATTAAGAETEAFFGQGTRLTVV.

The genes are TRBV27 and TRBJ1-2; 8 positions match TRBD1. CDR1 and CDR2 from the germline V gene are MNHEY and SMNVEV (reference sequence). This CDR3 has 14 amino acids. V lost 2 bases and J lost 7; bases outside the gene matches: 6. DNA for the CDR3: TGTGCCAGCAGTTTAGGGACAGGAATAAGTGGCTACACCTTC. Translation: CASSLGTGISGYTF.

The CDR3: CASRERDRAAYEQYF. In nucleotides, the CDR3 is TGTGCCAGCAGGGAAAGGGACAGGGCCGCCTACGAGCAGTACTTC. The chain is built from TRBV2 and TRBJ2-7, with TRBD1 matching over 9 bases. From germline, CDR1 is SNHLY and CDR2 FYNNEI. J was trimmed by 2 bases and V by 6 bases; bases with no gene match: 8. This CDR3 region has 15 residues.